This TCR beta chain stems from a study of blood T cell repertoires in COVID-19. Across the whole study: Acute and convalescent COVID-19 specimens originated in the United States, Italy and Spain.

Per the original methods: Quantification of nucleated cells was approximated via reference gene primer amplification. The assay was immunoSEQ multiplex PCR, and TCRdb's table has in-frame clones only and misses some. V and J calls and clone size are given by that table; D and trimming were obtained from the DNA. The sample lists fewer than 95,000 clones; 70% to 90% were seen once. CDR3 length equals 15 residues. The J segment lost 5 bases and the V segment lost 3 bases, leaving 10 bases of the junction unmatched. Germline V gene sequence: CDR1 SGHRS, CDR2 YFSETQ. What was sequenced was peripheral blood. The rearrangement uses TRBV5-1 and TRBJ2-5; 7 bases match TRBD1. The TCR originated in a woman aged 80 or older with acute or convalescent COVID-19. For the CDR3, the DNA is TGCGCCAGCAGCTCGACCGGGACGACAGGGGAGACCCAGTACTTC. It codes for CASSSTGTTGETQYF. Supplemented by reference TRBV5-1 and TRBJ2-5, the full variable domain reads KAGVTQTPRYLIKTRGQQVTLSCSPISGHRSVSWYQQTPGQGLQFLFEYFSETQRNKGNFPGRFSGRQFSNSRSEMNVSTLELGDSALYLCASSSTGTTGETQYFGPGTRLLVL.